This TCR beta chain emerged from a study of shared clonotypes between healthy human individuals. This CDR3 has 15 amino acids. Losses at the gene ends were 3 bases for V and 5 bases for J; bases not matched to a gene: 5. Germline assignment: CDR1 KGHSH and CDR2 LQKENI. TCRdb's table, derived via immunoSEQ multiplex PCR, lists solely in-frame clones and lacks some. The sample includes some 240,000 clones, approximately 65% of them seen just once. Sequences were obtained from memory CD4+ T cells sorted from blood. Documented subset: CD45RA-negative fraction. The sequence was collected from a man younger than 40 in good health. This rearrangement joins TRBV18 to TRBJ1-5; the match to TRBD1 covers 9 bases. The CDR3 region has the DNA TGTGCCAGCTCACCGCGGGGACAGGGCTATCAGCCCCAGCATTTT. Translating gives CASSPRGQGYQPQHF. The complete variable domain, with remaining parts taken from reference TRBV18 and TRBJ1-5, reads NAGVMQNPRHLVRRRGQEARLRCSPMKGHSHVYWYRQLPEEGLKFMVYLQKENIIDESGMPKERFSAEFPKEGPSILRIQQVVRGDSAAYFCASSPRGQGYQPQHFGDGTRLSIL.